These 11 T cell receptor beta chains came from one sample sequenced in a study of T cell responses to AZD1222 COVID-19 vaccine. Assay used: immunoSEQ multiplex PCR; TCRdb lists only in-frame clones, some missing. Among fewer than 200,000 clones listed, 88% were seen once. The sequencing used peripheral blood, collected 28 days after the second AZD1222 dose. The receptors shown here come from an adult who received the AZD1222 COVID-19 vaccine.

The chain is built from TRBV6-6 and TRBJ1-1, with D possibly TRBD1 on 5 matching bases. The CDR3 is made up of 14 amino acids. Germline-derived CDR1 and CDR2 are MNHNY and SVGAGI (reference sequence). V shed 3 bases and J shed 1 base, with 9 bases lying between them. DNA for the CDR3: TGTGCCAGCAGTTATGGACATGCGAACACTGAAGCTTTCTTT. Protein: CASSYGHANTEAFF.

The count of this clone is one. The chain carries TRBV9 and TRBJ2-7, with 7 nucleotides matching TRBD1. Losses at the gene ends were 4 bases for V and 5 bases for J; bases not matched to a gene: 12. This CDR3 comprises 15 residues. CDR1 and CDR2 from the germline V gene are SGDLS and YYNGEE. For the CDR3, the DNA is TGTGCCAGCAGCCCCAGCAACAGGGGATCCGACGAGCAGTACTTC. Residues: CASSPSNRGSDEQYF. Together with reference TRBV9 and TRBJ2-7, the CDR3 gives the full variable domain: DSGVTQTPKHLITATGQRVTLRCSPRSGDLSVYWYQQSLDQGLQFLIQYYNGEERAKGNILERFSAQQFPDLHSELNLSSLELGDSALYFCASSPSNRGSDEQYFGPGTRLTVT.

The chain links TRBV2 to TRBJ1-5; 10 bases agree with TRBD1. The CDR3 spans 14 residues. The junction had 2 bases not matched to a gene; V was cut back by 6 bases and J by 3 bases. From germline, CDR1 is SNHLY and CDR2 FYNNEI. CDR3 bases: TGTGCCAGCAGCGACAGGGGGCACAATCAGCCCCAGCATTTT. It codes for CASSDRGHNQPQHF.

The rearrangement joins TRBV19 to TRBJ2-1; weak D call: TRBD2 (6 bases). The CDR3 is 13 residues long. Germline V CDR1 and CDR2: LNHDA, SQIVND (reference sequence). Trimming shortened V by 6 bases and J by 9 bases, and 15 bases separated the two germline ends. CDR3 region: CASRNVQGGEQFF. The CDR3 DNA reads as TGTGCCAGTAGAAATGTCCAGGGAGGTGAGCAGTTCTTC.

The chain has TRBV28 and TRBJ1-5; 7 bases line up with TRBD1. Trimming removed 7 bases from V and 4 bases from J; junction bases left unmatched: 7. Germline lookup yields CDR1 MDHEN and CDR2 SYDVKM. This CDR3 comprises 14 residues. The CDR3 sequence is CASIGAGGNQPQHF. The CDR3 DNA is TGTGCCAGCATCGGGGCAGGGGGGAATCAGCCCCAGCATTTT.

The CDR3 bases are TGTGCCAGCAGGGGACCGAATGAAGCTTTCTTT. Its translation is CASRGPNEAFF. The chain joins TRBV6-5 to TRBJ1-1, with a possible D match to TRBD1 (5 bases). CDR3 length: 11 residues. V was pared by 6 bases and J by 7 bases, with 9 bases between. CDR1 and CDR2 from the germline V gene are MNHEY and SVGAGI.

This sequence joins TRBV24-1 and TRBJ2-2; D is perhaps TRBD1 (6 bases). The CDR3 has 14 residues. From germline, CDR1 is KGHDR and CDR2 SFDVKD. V dropped 4 bases and J dropped 5 bases, with 10 bases sitting between them. The CDR3 region is CATSDWDNTGELFF. DNA of the CDR3: TGTGCCACCAGTGACTGGGACAATACCGGGGAGCTGTTTTTT.

The gene calls are TRBV30 and TRBJ2-2, with D possibly being TRBD2 (6 bases). CDR1 GTSNPN and CDR2 SVGIG come from the germline V gene (reference sequence). V lost 8 bases, J lost 2 bases, and 18 bases lay in between. There are 15 residues in the CDR3. CDR3 in DNA: TGTGCCACGGGGGTAGCGGTCATCAACACCGGGGAGCTGTTTTTT. It yields the protein CATGVAVINTGELFF.

The gene calls are TRBV15 and TRBJ1-5; a possible D gene is TRBD1 (6 bases). Trimming pared 2 bases from V and 2 bases from J, leaving 10 bases between. CDR3 length: 15 residues. CDR1 and CDR2 (germline): LNHNV, YYDKDF (reference sequence). The DNA of the CDR3 is TGTGCCACCAGCAGAATGGGGGCGGGCAATCAGCCCCAGCATTTT. Its protein product is CATSRMGAGNQPQHF. The full variable domain, in which reference TRBV15 and TRBJ1-5 provide the parts outside the CDR3, is DAMVIQNPRYQVTQFGKPVTLSCSQTLNHNVMYWYQQKSSQAPKLLFHYYDKDFNNEADTPDNFQSRRPNTSFCFLDIRSPGLGDTAMYLCATSRMGAGNQPQHFGDGTRLSIL.

The chain has TRBV28 and TRBJ2-1; D not resolved. The CDR3 covers 14 residues. V lost 4 bases and J lost 5, with 12 bases in between. Germline loops: CDR1 MDHEN, CDR2 SYDVKM. For the CDR3, the DNA is TGTGCCAGCAGTTCGCCTCATAACAACAATGAGCAGTTCTTC. The encoded protein is CASSSPHNNNEQFF.

The J gene is TRBJ2-1, the V gene TRBV4-3, with 13 bases aligning to TRBD2. The CDR3 covers 17 residues. Germline V gene sequence: CDR1 LGHNA, CDR2 YSLEER. V shed 3 bases and J 4 bases; nucleotides not matched to a gene: 6. DNA of the CDR3: TGCGCCAGCAGCCAGCTACTAGCGGGGGGGCTTTACAATGAGCAGTTCTTC. Its protein is CASSQLLAGGLYNEQFF.